Shown below are 29 T cell receptor beta chains from a single sample sequenced in a study of preoperative IRX-2 immunotherapy in early breast cancer. Treatment reported: preoperative locoregional IRX-2 cytokine immunotherapy. This table comes from immunoSEQ multiplex PCR, and its TCRdb copy is limited to in-frame clones, with some not included. The sample has under 50,000 clones, roughly 80% seen once. The material was lymph node tissue, obtained after IRX-2 immunotherapy. These receptors all come from a human donor with breast cancer.

The genes are TRBV28 and TRBJ2-7; maybe TRBD2 (6 bases). CDR3 size: 13 residues. Germline CDR1 MDHEN, CDR2 SYDVKM. V dropped 6 bases and J dropped 4 bases, with 13 bases sitting between them. The DNA of the CDR3 is TGTGCCAGCAGGAAAGTTCGGGGGTACGAGCAGTACTTC. This codes for CASRKVRGYEQYF.

The gene calls are TRBV23-1 and TRBJ1-1; the D is unclear. TRBV23-1 is sorted into the ORF group, with uncertain function. CDR3 length: 14 residues. Trimming removed 6 bases from V and 0 bases from J, with 11 bases in between. Here the CDR3 DNA reads TGCGCCAGCAGCCAAGTCGGTCTGAACACTGAAGCTTTCTTT. This encodes CASSQVGLNTEAFF.

The chain carries TRBV2 and TRBJ2-3; D uncertain. CDR1 is SNHLY and CDR2 is FYNNEI in the germline V gene. The CDR3 covers 13 residues. V was shortened by 2 bases and J by 10 bases, with 13 bases between the two germline ends. CDR3 sequence reads: CASSERSGPPQYF. CDR3 nucleotides: TGTGCCAGCAGTGAAAGGTCCGGACCTCCGCAGTATTTT.

The chain joins TRBV11-3 to TRBJ2-1; D not certain. The V end lost 6 bases, the J end lost 5 bases, and 14 bases lay between the germline ends. The CDR3 is made up of 14 amino acids. Germline values: CDR1 SGHNT, CDR2 YENEEA. CDR3 protein: CASRAELVDNEQFF. The CDR3 DNA reads as TGTGCCAGCAGAGCTGAGTTAGTGGACAATGAGCAGTTCTTC.

J is TRBJ2-6 and V is TRBV28; either TRBD1 or TRBD2 may supply D (5 bases each). Trimming removed 3 bases from V and 4 bases from J, with 16 bases in between. Per the germline V gene, CDR1 is MDHEN and CDR2 is SYDVKM. There are 17 residues in the CDR3. This chain's CDR3 is CASSFQQGPQGANVLTF. CDR3 DNA: TGTGCCAGCAGTTTTCAGCAGGGACCTCAAGGGGCCAACGTCCTGACTTTC.

This rearrangement joins TRBV6-4 to TRBJ1-1, with D possibly being TRBD1 (5 bases). Trimming stripped 7 bases from V and 0 bases from J, with 12 bases between. CDR1 is MRHNA and CDR2 is SNTAGT in the germline V gene. The CDR3 covers 14 residues. The CDR3 loop reads CASMRRQLNTEAFF. The CDR3 nucleotides are TGTGCCAGCATGAGGAGACAGCTGAACACTGAAGCTTTCTTT.

The chain recombines TRBV6-8 with TRBJ1-4; the match to TRBD1 covers 8 bases. The CDR3 sequence is 15 residues long. The J segment lost 8 bases and the V segment lost 5 bases, leaving 10 bases of the junction unmatched. Germline V gene sequence: CDR1 MNHGY, CDR2 SAAAGT. CDR3 nucleotide sequence: TGTGCCAGCAGTCTCGGGACAGGACCTACGGAAAAACTGTTTTTT. Translating it yields CASSLGTGPTEKLFF.

The chain links TRBV18 to TRBJ1-1; D remains ambiguous. The germline V gene encodes CDR1 KGHSH and CDR2 LQKENI. The V end lost 3 bases, the J end lost 0 bases, and 11 bases lay between the germline ends. CDR3 length equals 15 residues. The CDR3 loop is CASSPDSSMNTEAFF. The CDR3 DNA reads as TGTGCCAGCTCACCTGATAGCTCCATGAACACTGAAGCTTTCTTT.

The chain uses TRBV19 and TRBJ1-5; 7 nucleotides line up with TRBD1. CDR3 length equals 15 residues. Germline V CDR1 and CDR2: LNHDA, SQIVND (reference sequence). Trimming removed 0 bases from V and 2 bases from J; junction bases left unmatched: 1. The CDR3 reads CASSIDGQGNQPQHF. In DNA, the CDR3 is TGTGCCAGTAGTATAGACGGACAGGGCAATCAGCCCCAGCATTTT.

The rearrangement uses TRBV30 and TRBJ1-1; the D is unclear. V was trimmed by 1 base and J by 1 base, leaving 10 bases between them. CDR3 length equals 14 residues. Germline values: CDR1 GTSNPN, CDR2 SVGIG (reference sequence). The CDR3 coding sequence is TGTGCCTGGAGTGGAAGACGGAAGAACACTGAAGCTTTCTTT. Protein: CAWSGRRKNTEAFF.

Only one count was recorded for this clone. The rearrangement uses TRBV19 and TRBJ2-5; 7 bases are shared with TRBD2. The J segment lost 5 bases and the V segment lost 4 bases, leaving 10 bases of the junction unmatched. This CDR3 region has 15 residues. The germline V gene has CDR1 LNHDA and CDR2 SQIVND (reference sequence). In nucleotides, the CDR3 is TGTGCCAGTAGTACTCGGGGGGAACGCTTGGAGACCCAGTACTTC. The encoded protein is CASSTRGERLETQYF.

Details on this clone: Germline is not matched at one junction end, which may reflect a read error. The chain links TRBV6-7 to TRBJ1-1; D gene unclear. TRBV6-7 is an ORF for which the function is uncertain. The CDR3 extends over 14 amino acids. This CDR3 reads CASPAGGLNTEVFF. The CDR3 bases are TGTGCCAGCCCCGCCGGTGGGTTGAACACTGAAGTTTTCTTT.

The chain combines TRBV11-3 with TRBJ1-6; maybe TRBD1 (5 bases). The CDR3 spans 14 residues. CDR1 and CDR2 (germline): SGHNT, YENEEA. The ends were cut back, 3 bases at V and 11 bases at J, with 14 bases in the middle. CDR3 sequence reads: CASSLGSGSAPLHF. DNA of the CDR3: TGTGCCAGCAGCTTGGGTTCAGGGAGTGCACCCCTCCACTTT.

The chain recombines TRBV19 with TRBJ2-2, with a weak D call TRBD1 (5 bases). Germline assignment: CDR1 LNHDA and CDR2 SQIVND (reference sequence). The CDR3 runs 15 residues. Deletions cut 7 bases from V and 1 base from J, with 13 bases between. The CDR3 spells CASKRAGWNTGELFF. CDR3 coding DNA: TGTGCCAGTAAACGGGCAGGGTGGAACACCGGGGAGCTGTTTTTT. Full variable domain (remainder filled in from reference TRBV19 and TRBJ2-2): DGGITQSPKYLFRKEGQNVTLSCEQNLNHDAMYWYRQDPGQGLRLIYYSQIVNDFQKGDIAEGYSVSREKKESFPLTVTSAQKNPTAFYLCASKRAGWNTGELFFGEGSRLTVL.

V usage is TRBV6-8 and J usage is TRBJ1-2; 9 nucleotides match TRBD1. The length of the CDR3 is 15 residues. V lost 2 bases, J lost 1 base, and 2 bases stayed unmatched. Germline V lookup: CDR1 MNHGY, CDR2 SAAAGT. The CDR3 is CASSYTGGRNYGYTF. The DNA for the CDR3 is TGTGCCAGCAGTTACACAGGGGGCCGTAACTATGGCTACACCTTC.

V usage is TRBV19 and J usage is TRBJ2-7; 9 bases line up with TRBD1. Trimming at V came to 5 bases and at J to 2 bases, leaving 7 bases not matched to a gene. The CDR3 is 15 amino acids. CDR1 and CDR2 (germline): LNHDA, SQIVND (reference sequence). The CDR3 bases are TGTGCCAGTAGTGACCGGGACAGGGCTACCTACGAGCAGTACTTC. This encodes CASSDRDRATYEQYF.

The chain links TRBV6-8 to TRBJ1-4, with D tentatively TRBD1 (5 bases). This CDR3 spans 15 amino acids. Per the germline V gene, CDR1 is MNHGY and CDR2 is SAAAGT. Trimming left V 5 bases short and J 8 bases short, with 18 bases between. The CDR3 spells CASSVQDTIPEKLFF. Written as DNA, the CDR3 is TGTGCCAGCAGTGTCCAGGACACTATTCCCGAAAAACTGTTTTTT.

The rearrangement links TRBV14 to TRBJ2-1, with D perhaps TRBD2 (5 bases). CDR1 and CDR2 from the germline V gene are SGHDN and FVKESK. The CDR3 is 16 residues long. V shed 5 bases and J shed 0 bases, with 14 bases lying between them. The DNA for the CDR3 is TGTGCCAGCAGCACCATAACGGGGAGCTCCTACAATGAGCAGTTCTTC. This codes for CASSTITGSSYNEQFF.

V usage is TRBV4-1 and J usage is TRBJ1-3; D is unclear. The V gene's germline CDR1 is MGHRA and CDR2 YSYEKL. The V end lost 1 base, the J end lost 9 bases, and 13 bases lay between the germline ends. This CDR3 has 14 amino acids. DNA of the CDR3: TGCGCCAGCAGCCAAGCCGCGGGTATGGCCACCATATATTTT. Protein sequence: CASSQAAGMATIYF.

This chain connects TRBV28 to TRBJ1-5, with D possibly TRBD1 on 5 matching bases. Germline V CDR1 and CDR2: MDHEN, SYDVKM. Trimming cost V 6 bases and J 6 bases, with 21 bases left between them. This CDR3 is 16 amino acids long. The CDR3 here is CASRAAHRLIGQPQHF. The CDR3 DNA sequence: TGTGCCAGCAGGGCCGCCCACAGGCTTATAGGTCAGCCCCAGCATTTT.

This clone was seen only a few times. The chain uses TRBV11-3 and TRBJ1-4; 9 bases are a match to TRBD1. CDR1 is SGHNT and CDR2 is YENEEA in the germline V gene. The CDR3 has 16 amino acids. The ends lost 3 bases at V and 5 bases at J; junction bases unmatched: 7. In DNA, the CDR3 is TGTGCCAGCAGCTTCGGGACAGGGTTTAAAAATGAAAAACTGTTTTTT. Translated: CASSFGTGFKNEKLFF.

This rearrangement joins TRBV1 to TRBJ2-7; no check of the table's D call, TRBD1, against the DNA was made. TRBV1 is described as a pseudogene. This CDR3 comprises 15 residues. The CDR3 DNA is TGCGCCAGCAGCCAAGACCGGGACAGGGTCTACGAGCAGTACTTC. This gives the protein CASSQDRDRVYEQYF.

The chain couples TRBV5-1 to TRBJ2-5, with 10 positions matching TRBD2. The CDR3 contains 15 residues. Germline assignment: CDR1 SGHRS and CDR2 YFSETQ. Trimming at V came to 1 base and at J to 1 base, leaving 1 base not matched to a gene. The CDR3 region has the DNA TGCGCCAGCAGCTTGACTAGCGGGGTCCAAGAGACCCAGTACTTC. Translated: CASSLTSGVQETQYF.

The chain links TRBV19 to TRBJ1-5; D might be TRBD1 (6 bases). This CDR3 spans 13 amino acids. Germline V CDR1 and CDR2: LNHDA, SQIVND (reference sequence). V was cut by 10 bases and J by 1 base, with 11 bases left in between. In DNA form, the CDR3 reads TGTGCCACCACAGGGTACAGCAATCAGCCCCAGCATTTT. Amino acid sequence: CATTGYSNQPQHF.

V gene TRBV19 combines with J gene TRBJ1-2; possible D gene TRBD1, 6 bases. This CDR3 comprises 12 residues. V shed 5 bases and J shed 7 bases, with 11 bases lying between them. The germline V gene encodes CDR1 LNHDA and CDR2 SQIVND (reference sequence). The CDR3 sequence: CASSPQGFGYTF. As DNA, the CDR3 is TGTGCCAGTAGTCCGCAGGGGTTTGGCTACACCTTC.

V usage is TRBV7-6 and J usage is TRBJ2-1, with TRBD1 matching over 7 bases. From germline, CDR1 is SGHVS and CDR2 FNYEAQ. The CDR3 has 15 amino acids. V was pared by 2 bases and J by 6 bases, with 7 bases of the junction left unmatched. The chain's CDR3 is CASSLFEGAFNEQFF. The DNA of the CDR3 is TGTGCCAGCAGCTTATTTGAGGGGGCCTTCAATGAGCAGTTCTTC.

The chain couples TRBV19 to TRBJ1-5, with D unclear. There are 15 residues in the CDR3. The germline V gene encodes CDR1 LNHDA and CDR2 SQIVND (reference sequence). With 4 bases removed from V and 0 bases from J, the gap between germline ends came to 10 bases. CDR3 region: CASSTKGNSNQPQHF. CDR3 nucleotide sequence: TGTGCCAGTAGTACGAAAGGGAATAGCAATCAGCCCCAGCATTTT.

Points on this clone: The junction departs from the called germline gene at one end, perhaps through a read error. In the same sample, other DNA sequences code for this CDR3. The chain is built from TRBV28 and TRBJ1-6, with 7 bases fitting TRBD1. Germline CDR1 is MDHEN and CDR2 is SYDVKM. CDR3 length equals 17 residues. This CDR3 reads CASSPTGEAVRNSPLHF. The CDR3 nucleotides read TGTGCCAGCAGTCCCACAGGGGAAGCGGTTAGGAATTCACCTCTCCATTTT.

The V and J genes are TRBV11-3 and TRBJ2-3, with 12 bases identical to TRBD2. V was clipped by 5 bases and J by 2 bases; unmatched bases: 5. From germline, CDR1 is SGHNT and CDR2 YENEEA. This CDR3 has 16 residues. The CDR3 DNA reads TGTGCCAGCAGCGCGACTAGCGGGGGATACACAGATACGCAGTATTTT. Its protein product is CASSATSGGYTDTQYF.